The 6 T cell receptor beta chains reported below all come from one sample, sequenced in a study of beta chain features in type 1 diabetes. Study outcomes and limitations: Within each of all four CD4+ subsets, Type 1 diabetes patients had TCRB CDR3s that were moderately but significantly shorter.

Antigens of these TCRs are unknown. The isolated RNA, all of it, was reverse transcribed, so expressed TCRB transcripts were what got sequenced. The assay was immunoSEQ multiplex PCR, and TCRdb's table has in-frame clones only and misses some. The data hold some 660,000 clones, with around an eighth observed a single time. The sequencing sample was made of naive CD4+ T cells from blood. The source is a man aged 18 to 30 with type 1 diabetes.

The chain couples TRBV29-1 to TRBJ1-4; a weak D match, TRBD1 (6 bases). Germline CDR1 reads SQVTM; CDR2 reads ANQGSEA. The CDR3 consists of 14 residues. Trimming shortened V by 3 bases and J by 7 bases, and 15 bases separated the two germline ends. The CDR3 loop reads CSVDGMGASEKLFF. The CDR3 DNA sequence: TGCAGCGTTGATGGTATGGGGGCTAGTGAAAAACTGTTTTTT. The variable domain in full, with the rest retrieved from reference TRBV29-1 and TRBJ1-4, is SAVISQKPSRDICQRGTSLTIQCQVDSQVTMMFWYRQQPGQSLTLIATANQGSEATYESGFVIDKFPISRPNLTFSTLTVSNMSPEDSSIYLCSVDGMGASEKLFFGSGTQLSVL.

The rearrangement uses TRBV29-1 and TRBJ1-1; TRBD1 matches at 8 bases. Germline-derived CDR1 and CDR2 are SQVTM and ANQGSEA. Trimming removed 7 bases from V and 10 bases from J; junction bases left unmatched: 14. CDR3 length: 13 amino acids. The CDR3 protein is CSAVGQAVSTAFF. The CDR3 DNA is TGCAGCGCTGTGGGACAGGCCGTGAGTACAGCTTTCTTT.

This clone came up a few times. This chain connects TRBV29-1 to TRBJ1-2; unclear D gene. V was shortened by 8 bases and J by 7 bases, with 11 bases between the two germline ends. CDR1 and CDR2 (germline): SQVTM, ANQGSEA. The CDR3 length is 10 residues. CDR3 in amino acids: CSPIGRGYTF. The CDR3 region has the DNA TGCAGCCCCATCGGCCGTGGCTACACCTTC.

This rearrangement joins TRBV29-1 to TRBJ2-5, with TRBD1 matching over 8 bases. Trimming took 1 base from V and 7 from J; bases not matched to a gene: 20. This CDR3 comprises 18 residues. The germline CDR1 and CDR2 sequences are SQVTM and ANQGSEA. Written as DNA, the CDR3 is TGCAGCGTTGAAGGACCGAGATGGACAGGGAGAACCCCCGGGACCCAGTACTTC. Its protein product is CSVEGPRWTGRTPGTQYF.

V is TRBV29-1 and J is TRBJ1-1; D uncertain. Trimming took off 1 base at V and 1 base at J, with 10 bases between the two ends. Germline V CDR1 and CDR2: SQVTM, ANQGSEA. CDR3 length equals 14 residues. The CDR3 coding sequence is TGCAGCGTTGAAGGAGAATGGGGGAACACTGAAGCTTTCTTT. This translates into CSVEGEWGNTEAFF.

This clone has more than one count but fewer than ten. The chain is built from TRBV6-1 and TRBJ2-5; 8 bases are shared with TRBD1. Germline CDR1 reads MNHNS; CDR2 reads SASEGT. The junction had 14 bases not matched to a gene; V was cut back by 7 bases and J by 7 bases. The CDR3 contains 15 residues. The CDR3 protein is CASNHDRGRSGTQYF. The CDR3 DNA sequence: TGTGCCAGCAACCATGACAGGGGCCGTAGTGGGACCCAGTACTTC.